This TCR beta chain came from a study of beta chain features in type 1 diabetes (dated by TCRdb to about 2018). As for the study more broadly: No differences in mean age, gender distribution, total cell number or subset yield were found between patients and healthy donors. A total of 90 million to 120 million sorted cells were examined across all samples, and a strong correlation was observed between cell number per subset and RNA yield. In the study, TCRB repertoires of sorted circulating CD4+ T cell subsets from recently diagnosed type 1 diabetes patients were compared with those of matched healthy donors. Regulatory and stem cell-like memory subsets were isolated from only 8 patients and roughly eight healthy donors, whereas naive and central memory subsets came from all 30 or so donors. What the research found in general, with its limitations: Type 1 diabetes patients showed a moderate but significant shortening of TCRB CDR3 length in all four CD4+ subsets. At VDJ recombination sites, patients with type 1 diabetes made fewer insertions and deleted more nucleotides, a pattern implying thymic rearrangement abnormalities. Naive, central memory and regulatory TCRB repertoires appeared to be more similar among patients than among healthy donors. Shorter templates might have been favored by PCR, but patient and control samples were amplified and corrected together, so both groups would have been affected equally by any skew. HLA sub-analyses involved small numbers of individuals, so any influence of HLA type on TCRB rearrangement remained unresolved. Because cDNA was sequenced instead of genomic DNA, activated cells with high expression could be over-represented, although the groups did not differ in activation or CD3 levels.

From each donor, a single peripheral blood sample of approximately 0.11 L on average was drawn into heparinised tubes. Using a panel that included CD45RO, CCR7, CD25, CD127, CD95 and CD27, naive, central memory, regulatory and stem cell-like memory CD4+ T cells were sorted on a BD FACSAria II. Purity was above 95% for every sorted population. Right away, PBMCs were isolated by Lymphoprep density gradient centrifugation and were stained directly, with no culture step. So that batch effects would be minimized, each experiment stained and sorted samples in pairs, pairing one healthy donor with one patient. Based on the germline V gene (reference sequence), the CDR1 and CDR2 sequences are MNHNY and SVGAGI. V and J are trimmed by 5 bases and 5 bases, and the gene matches miss 4 bases of the junction. From cysteine to phenylalanine, the CDR3 is 14 amino acids long. Only the CDR3 part of the read is kept: 42 bases, read in frame from the first base.

As regards this clone: This receptor's antigen is unknown. Base qualities are not at hand, and no much larger clone is one base apart.

All of the isolated RNA was reverse transcribed with the High Capacity cDNA Reverse Transcription Kit, so expressed TCRB transcripts were sequenced. Deep immunoSEQ sequencing was applied to naive, central memory and regulatory T cell samples, giving an average of about 3.57 million total reads per sample. Sorted cells were lysed in RLT buffer, and RNA was extracted using DNase-treated RNeasy Micro or Mini kits according to cell number. Each cell subset was processed on its own to prevent cross-contamination, while patient and healthy donor samples were processed together. The immunoSEQ multiplex PCR was used to amplify TCRB sequences from cDNA, generating 87-bp fragments that spanned the CDR3 region. Amplicons were sequenced on the Illumina HiSeq platform. The study's processing was this. Synthetic template baselines were used to correct PCR bias computationally, reads within Hamming distance 2 were collapsed together, and singletons that could not be merged were discarded. Reads were aligned against IMGT so that V, D and J genes, CDR3 length and insertions or deletions at six rearrangement sites could be assigned. Within each subset, clonotype counts were normalized to the number of sorted cells before true diversity and Gini coefficients were calculated with the tcR R package. The overlap coefficient, calculated on TCRB nucleotide sequences, was used to quantify repertoire sharing. Out-of-frame TCRB sequences from naive cells were analyzed as a proxy for the pre-selection repertoire. The table comes from immuneACCESS by way of TCRdb, which keeps in-frame sequences with V and J called. Part of the clones is missing from these tables; in studies checked, under half for an unresolved V gene and the rest for unknown reasons. V and J calls and clone size follow that table, whereas D and trimming were derived from the DNA. The sample contains about 640,000 clones, around 11% of them found a single time. The top ten hold around 0.12% of the sample.

This chain joins TRBV6-6 to TRBJ2-7; the central 12 bases match TRBD2. The clonotype was recovered from a man in his thirties or forties with type 1 diabetes. What was sequenced was naive CD4+ T cells from blood. The sample's cell subset or site, from its label and the paper: true naive CD4+ T cells. The CDR3 in this case is CASSGTSGFNEQYF. The nucleotide sequence reads TGTGCCAGCAGTGGGACTAGCGGGTTTAACGAGCAGTACTTC.